The clone carrying this T cell receptor (beta chain) was observed a handful of times. A second about 7 to 11 cycle PCR used barcoded and J-beta primers. No fewer than 3 million CDR3-containing paired-end reads came from each sample. In TCRdb, the 5' RACE reads were re-called with MiXCR into one record per CDR3 protein. The repertoire consists of about 1 million distinct CDR3 sequences, with more than 40% occurring once and the leading ten covering under 20%. Between the trimmed V and J ends, which lost 3 bases and 3 bases, there was a span of 7 bases. There are 13 residues in the CDR3. CDR1 is MDHEN and CDR2 is SYDVKM in the germline V gene. This entry belongs to a study of blood T cells in healthy people across ages. Extractions gave at least 5 micrograms of total RNA per sample.

Sequenced: blood. The TCR was taken from a woman aged 60 to 75 in good health. The J gene is TRBJ2-3, the V gene TRBV28; D not resolved. CDR3 in DNA: TGTGCCAGCAGTTTTATGGATACAGATACGCAGTATTTT. This translates into CASSFMDTDTQYF.